A selection of T cell receptor beta chains follows, all from one sample in a study of neoadjuvant anti-PD-1 for oral cavity cancer. TCRdb's copy holds only in-frame clones and misses some; the assay was immunoSEQ multiplex PCR. The sample shows 12,000 to 15,000 clones, over 65% of them seen only once. Material: PBMCs, obtained before nivolumab (anti-PD-1) treatment. These receptors came from a person between 35 and 79 years old with oral cavity squamous cell carcinoma. CDR3s include the opening cysteine and the closing phenylalanine or tryptophan. D genes are given only for firm matches. Expanded clones are given a class, and other clones once, few, many or no size at all.

abundance: -; v_gene: TRBV5-1; j_gene: TRBJ1-2; d_gene: TRBD1; CDR3nt: TGCGCCAGCAGCTTAGGAGGGGGCTATGACTATGGCTACACCTTC; CDR3aa: CASSLGGGYDYGYTF
abundance: once; v_gene: TRBV5-1; j_gene: TRBJ2-7; d_gene: TRBD2; CDR3nt: TGCGCCAGCAGCATAACACTAGCGGGGGGAACCTACGAGCAGTACTTC; CDR3aa: CASSITLAGGTYEQYF
abundance: -; v_gene: TRBV28; j_gene: TRBJ1-2; d_gene: TRBD1; CDR3nt: TGTGCCAGCAGTTTATGGACAGGGGGGAACTATGGCTACACCTTC; CDR3aa: CASSLWTGGNYGYTF
abundance: -; v_gene: TRBV28; j_gene: TRBJ1-2; d_gene: -; CDR3nt: TGTGCCAGCAGTCGGACACCTACTAACTATGGCTACACCTTC; CDR3aa: CASSRTPTNYGYTF
abundance: -; v_gene: TRBV28; j_gene: TRBJ1-5; d_gene: TRBD1; CDR3nt: TGTGCCAGCAGTCCACGGGACAGATTCAAAAGCAATCAGCCCCAGCATTTT; CDR3aa: CASSPRDRFKSNQPQHF
abundance: -; v_gene: TRBV5-5; j_gene: TRBJ2-7; d_gene: -; CDR3nt: TGTGCCAGCAGCTGGACTGGACTCAATTCCTACGAGCAGTACTTC; CDR3aa: CASSWTGLNSYEQYF
abundance: -; v_gene: TRBV2; j_gene: TRBJ2-6; d_gene: -; CDR3nt: TGTGCCAGCAACAGGGAATCTGGGGCCAACGTCCTGACTTTC; CDR3aa: CASNRESGANVLTF
abundance: -; v_gene: TRBV7-8; j_gene: TRBJ1-4; d_gene: -; CDR3nt: TGTGCCAGCAGCCTAACACTTTTTGAAAAACTGTTTTTT; CDR3aa: CASSLTLFEKLFF
abundance: few; v_gene: TRBV2; j_gene: TRBJ2-7; d_gene: TRBD1; CDR3nt: TGTGCCAGCAGTGAGATACCCTGGACAGGGGAAAGCTACGAGCAGTACTTC; CDR3aa: CASSEIPWTGESYEQYF
abundance: -; v_gene: TRBV6-5; j_gene: TRBJ2-7; d_gene: TRBD1; CDR3nt: TGTGCCAGCAGTTACGGACAGGGGCTCTACGAGCAGTACTTC; CDR3aa: CASSYGQGLYEQYF
abundance: -; v_gene: TRBV21-1; j_gene: TRBJ2-5; d_gene: -; CDR3nt: TGTGCCAGCAGCATCCGACAGGGGGCCCGGGTAGAGACCCAGTACTTC; CDR3aa: CASSIRQGARVETQYF
abundance: few; v_gene: TRBV5-6; j_gene: TRBJ1-5; d_gene: -; CDR3nt: TGTGCCAGCAGCTCGGGACCCAATCAGCCCCAGCATTTT; CDR3aa: CASSSGPNQPQHF
abundance: once; v_gene: TRBV6-4; j_gene: TRBJ2-3; d_gene: TRBD2; CDR3nt: TGTGCCAGCAGTGACTCTGGACTAGCATCCGATACGCAGTATTTT; CDR3aa: CASSDSGLASDTQYF
abundance: -; v_gene: TRBV12-5; j_gene: TRBJ2-2; d_gene: -; CDR3nt: TGTGCTAGTGGTTTGGCCGGCCGGGAGCTGTTTTTT; CDR3aa: CASGLAGRELFF
abundance: -; v_gene: TRBV2; j_gene: TRBJ1-5; d_gene: -; CDR3nt: TGTGCCAGCAGTGGGCAGGGTCGCAATCAGCCCCAGCATTTT; CDR3aa: CASSGQGRNQPQHF
abundance: once; v_gene: TRBV21-1; j_gene: TRBJ2-2; d_gene: -; CDR3nt: TGTGCCAGCAGCAAAAGGGTGGGGGCTAACGGGGAGCTGTTTTTT; CDR3aa: CASSKRVGANGELFF
abundance: -; v_gene: TRBV18; j_gene: TRBJ1-1; d_gene: -; CDR3nt: TGTGCCAGCTCACCACGGGTAACTGGGAACACTGAAGCTTTCTTT; CDR3aa: CASSPRVTGNTEAFF
abundance: few; v_gene: TRBV30; j_gene: TRBJ2-6; d_gene: -; CDR3nt: TGTGCCTGGAGTGGTCAGGCTGGGGCCAACGTCCTGACTTTC; CDR3aa: CAWSGQAGANVLTF
abundance: -; v_gene: TRBV5-4; j_gene: TRBJ1-2; d_gene: -; CDR3nt: TGTGCCAGCAGCTTGGAATTGCAGGGTGGCGGCTACACCTTC; CDR3aa: CASSLELQGGGYTF
abundance: -; v_gene: TRBV4-1; j_gene: TRBJ2-7; d_gene: TRBD1; CDR3nt: TGCGCCAGCAGCCAAGAGGACAGGAGAACCTACGAGCAGTACTTC; CDR3aa: CASSQEDRRTYEQYF